Following are 14 T cell receptor beta chains from one sample sequenced in a study of low-dose radiotherapy and immunotherapy resistance in tumors. TRAV- and TRBV-specific primers primed first-strand cDNA, covering alpha and beta chains. Both a constant-region primer and a V-primer adapter served to amplify TCRs across roughly 22 PCR cycles. TCRdb used MiXCR to reprocess the reads, holding one entry per CDR3 protein. The data contain around 80,000 distinct CDR3 sequences, approximately 17% of them singletons. Noted time point: before trial treatment. This specimen consisted of PBMCs, obtained before treatment. The receptors were sampled from a male donor with prostate cancer.

This clonotype was observed at least ten times. This sequence joins TRBV20-1 and TRBJ2-7, with TRBD1 matching 8 bases. CDR1 is DFQATT, CDR2 SNEGSKA, per germline (reference sequence). CDR3 length equals 13 residues. Trimming removed 6 bases from V and 1 base from J; junction bases left unmatched: 5. The CDR3 sequence is CSATDRASYEQYF. CDR3 in DNA: TGCAGTGCAACGGACAGGGCTTCCTACGAGCAGTACTTC.

This clonotype came up many times. V is TRBV6-2 or TRBV6-3 and J is TRBJ1-1; the D gene is possibly TRBD1 (6 bases). V was cut by 7 bases and J by 0 bases, with 30 bases left in between. CDR1 and CDR2 (germline): MNHEY, SVGEGT. CDR3 size: 20 residues. The CDR3 DNA is TGTGCCAGCAAAGCCCCCCACCTTACAGGGCCCGTTGGCATGAACACTGAAGCTTTCTTT. Encoded protein: CASKAPHLTGPVGMNTEAFF.

This clonotype was recorded at least ten times. The rearrangement links TRBV7-2 to TRBJ2-3; 12 nucleotides align to TRBD2. Trimming removed 0 bases from V and 8 bases from J; junction bases left unmatched: 15. Germline CDR1 and CDR2: SGHTA and FQGNSA. CDR3 length: 19 residues. CDR3 sequence reads: CASSLAFMSSGGADRTQYF. The CDR3 nucleotides are TGTGCCAGCAGCTTAGCCTTTATGTCTAGCGGGGGGGCCGACCGTACGCAGTATTTT.

This clonotype was found many times. The CDR3 DNA reads as TGCGCCAGCAGCCAAGATACGGGTTACGGGGAGCTGTTTTTT. It is translated as CASSQDTGYGELFF. V and J are TRBV4-3 and TRBJ2-2; D is undetermined. Looked up from germline, CDR1 is LGHNA and CDR2 is YSLEER. The CDR3 contains 14 residues. The V end was cut by 0 bases, the J end by 7 bases, with 9 bases between.

This clonotype has at least ten counts. V usage is TRBV4-3 and J usage is TRBJ2-7; D not resolved. The CDR3 extends over 15 amino acids. Germline CDR1 and CDR2: LGHNA and YSLEER. Trimming took 1 base from V and 0 from J, leaving 10 bases between them. The CDR3 is CASSQVYGFSYEQYF. The CDR3 DNA reads as TGCGCCAGCAGCCAAGTTTATGGCTTCTCCTACGAGCAGTACTTC.

In this sample, this clonotype turned up many times. This chain uses TRBV18 with TRBJ2-5; D remains unclear. Germline V lookup: CDR1 KGHSH, CDR2 LQKENI. With 4 bases removed from V and 2 bases from J, the gap between germline ends came to 8 bases. The CDR3 consists of 13 residues. In nucleotides, the CDR3 is TGTGCCAGCTCACTTCAGGTACAAGAGACCCAGTACTTC. This sequence encodes CASSLQVQETQYF.

The chain combines TRBV5-1 with TRBJ2-1, with 8 bases matching TRBD2. Per the germline V gene, CDR1 is SGHRS and CDR2 is YFSETQ. This CDR3 is 14 amino acids long. Trimming took 2 bases from V and 10 from J; bases not matched to a gene: 8. CDR3 nucleotide sequence: TGCGCCAGCAGCTTAGCGGGAGCGACCAGGGAGCAGTTCTTC. This codes for CASSLAGATREQFF.

This clonotype was detected many times. This sequence joins TRBV6-1 and TRBJ1-5; D is ambiguous. The CDR3 consists of 14 residues. Per the germline V gene, CDR1 is MNHNS and CDR2 is SASEGT. V gave up 1 base and J gave up 3 bases, with 7 bases separating them. For the CDR3, the DNA is TGTGCCAGCAGTGAAGGCACGACCAATCAGCCCCAGCATTTT. Translation: CASSEGTTNQPQHF.

CDR3 in amino acids: CASSQETSGGGKEQFF. As DNA, the CDR3 is TGTGCCAGCAGCCAAGAGACTAGCGGGGGGGGGAAGGAGCAGTTCTTC. The V and J genes are TRBV4-2 and TRBJ2-1; 14 nucleotides line up with TRBD2. The CDR3 loop spans 16 amino acids. Germline V CDR1 and CDR2: LGHNA, YNFKEQ. Trimming took 0 bases from V and 10 from J; bases not matched to a gene: 5.

This clonotype occurred many times. The J gene is TRBJ1-1, the V gene TRBV7-2; 7 positions agree with TRBD1. Germline lookup yields CDR1 SGHTA and CDR2 FQGNSA. Trimming took 5 bases from V and 7 from J; bases not matched to a gene: 4. The CDR3 is made up of 12 amino acids. The CDR3 region has the DNA TGTGCCAGCAGCCCGGACAGGTATGAAGCTTTCTTT. It yields the protein CASSPDRYEAFF. The variable domain in full, completed from reference TRBV7-2 and TRBJ1-1, reads GAGVSQSPSNKVTEKGKDVELRCDPISGHTALYWYRQSLGQGLEFLIYFQGNSAPDKSGLPSDRFSAERTGGSVSTLTIQRTQQEDSAVYLCASSPDRYEAFFGQGTRLTVV.

This clonotype showed up many times. The chain joins TRBV7-2 to TRBJ1-4; possibly TRBD1 for D (5 bases). Germline assignment: CDR1 SGHTA and CDR2 FQGNSA. V was cut by 1 base and J by 8 bases, with 8 bases left in between. This CDR3 has 13 residues. Here the CDR3 DNA reads TGTGCCAGCAGCTTAGTCGGGGGGGAAAAACTGTTTTTT. Amino acids: CASSLVGGEKLFF.

In regard to this clonotype: This sequence is one base from a far larger clone and is likely a read error. This chain links TRBV6-2 or TRBV6-3 with TRBJ2-7; 7 bases align to TRBD1. Germline V CDR1 and CDR2: MNHEY, SVGEGT. The length of the CDR3 is 12 residues. Losses at the gene ends were 9 bases for V and 7 bases for J; bases not matched to a gene: 9. CDR3 bases: TGTGCCAGTGACAGGGTTTACAATGAGCAGTACTTC. This sequence encodes CASDRVYNEQYF.

V gene TRBV18 combines with J gene TRBJ2-7; D might be TRBD2 (6 bases). V was clipped by 3 bases and J by 6 bases, with 18 bases between them. The CDR3 sequence is 15 residues long. Germline assignment: CDR1 KGHSH and CDR2 LQKENI. In DNA form, the CDR3 reads TGTGCCAGCTCACCCCTTGTCTCGGGGGAGACCGAGCAGTACTTC. This encodes CASSPLVSGETEQYF.

This clonotype was seen repeatedly, ten times or more. This chain uses TRBV18 with TRBJ1-1; TRBD1 matches at 8 bases. Germline loops: CDR1 KGHSH, CDR2 LQKENI. The ends lost 2 bases at V and 4 bases at J; junction bases unmatched: 6. The CDR3 is 15 residues long. CDR3: CASSPDGQGGTEAFF. DNA of the CDR3: TGTGCCAGCTCACCAGACGGACAGGGCGGCACTGAAGCTTTCTTT.